The 19 T cell receptor beta chains below were found in one sample sequenced in a study of OX40 agonist ivuxolimab in advanced cancers. The assay was immunoSEQ multiplex PCR, and TCRdb's table has in-frame clones only and misses some. The sample includes some 35,000 clones, around 80% of them seen just once. The sequences come from CD4+ or CD8+ T cells sorted from blood, collected in a trial of the OX40 agonist ivuxolimab. The receptor set was obtained from an adult with an advanced solid tumor such as melanoma, head and neck, liver or kidney cancer.

This chain connects TRBV27 to TRBJ2-3; TRBD2 might be the D (5 bases). The germline gives CDR1 MNHEY, CDR2 SMNVEV (reference sequence). Between the trimmed V and J ends, which lost 4 bases and 0 bases, there was a span of 8 bases. The CDR3 length is 14 residues. CDR3 region: CASSYRGSTDTQYF. CDR3 sequence (DNA): TGTGCCAGCAGTTATCGGGGTAGCACAGATACGCAGTATTTT.

This clone was picked up a small number of times. CDR3 in amino acids: CASSVEAGGRYGYTF. DNA for the CDR3: TGTGCCAGCAGCGTAGAGGCAGGGGGCAGGTATGGCTACACCTTC. The chain employs TRBV9 and TRBJ1-2; 8 bases agree with TRBD1. The CDR3 sequence is 15 residues long. V gave up 0 bases and J gave up 5 bases; unmatched junction bases: 6. The germline gives CDR1 SGDLS, CDR2 YYNGEE.

The chain combines TRBV5-6 with TRBJ2-3; a weak D match, TRBD1 (6 bases). Germline CDR1 and CDR2: SGHDT and YYEEEE. The CDR3 covers 15 residues. V lost 0 bases, J lost 7 bases, and 15 bases lay in between. The chain's CDR3 is CASSLGGAGAYTQYF. The CDR3 nucleotides read TGTGCCAGCAGCTTGGGAGGGGCAGGGGCATATACGCAGTATTTT.

This clone was observed a single time. The chain joins TRBV2 to TRBJ2-3; D remains unclear. The CDR3 spans 13 residues. Per germline, CDR1 SNHLY and CDR2 FYNNEI. V lost 5 bases to trimming and J lost 3 bases, with 9 bases between them. The CDR3: CASSTGLTDTQYF. CDR3 nucleotide sequence: TGTGCCAGCAGTACTGGGTTAACAGATACGCAGTATTTT.

This clone was detected only once. V is TRBV7-3 and J is TRBJ1-1; tentatively, D is TRBD1 (5 bases). The V gene lost 5 bases and the J gene lost 1 base, with 8 bases spanning the gap. The CDR3 runs to 13 residues. Looked up from germline, CDR1 is SGHTA and CDR2 is FQGTGA. As DNA, the CDR3 is TGTGCCAGCAGCGTACAGGAGAACACTGAAGCTTTCTTT. Translation: CASSVQENTEAFF.

This clone was recorded only once. This chain connects TRBV6-1 to TRBJ1-3; D ambiguous. Germline V gene sequence: CDR1 MNHNS, CDR2 SASEGT. Trimming removed 10 bases from V and 5 bases from J, with 21 bases in between. This CDR3 contains 15 residues. This chain's CDR3 is CATGASVGNRNTIYF. CDR3 nucleotide sequence: TGTGCCACCGGCGCCTCAGTGGGAAATCGAAACACCATATATTTT.

This chain links TRBV28 with TRBJ1-1; tentatively, D is TRBD1 (5 bases). Between the trimmed V and J ends, which lost 6 bases and 1 base, there was a span of 15 bases. Germline-derived CDR1 and CDR2 are MDHEN and SYDVKM. This CDR3 has 15 amino acids. The CDR3 reads CASSTYRGQNTEAFF. CDR3 coding DNA: TGTGCCAGCAGCACCTACCGGGGCCAGAACACTGAAGCTTTCTTT.

The chain is built from TRBV11-2 and TRBJ2-3; D is unclear. Trimming removed 2 bases at V and 1 base at J, with 7 bases between. Germline CDR1 and CDR2: SGHAT and FQNNGV. This CDR3 is built from 14 residues. The CDR3 DNA follows: TGTGCCAGCAGCTTACGTCCCGGCACAGATACGCAGTATTTT. This codes for CASSLRPGTDTQYF.

The rearrangement links TRBV30 to TRBJ2-5; D is uncertain. The J call is doubtful: the DNA matches TRBJ2-7 better. In germline, CDR1 is GTSNPN, CDR2 SVGIG (reference sequence). The CDR3 runs 14 residues. DNA of the CDR3: TGTGCCTGGAGCATTTCGGGCTTGGTGGGCGAGCAGTACTTC. This translates into CAWSISGLVGEQYF.

The chain joins TRBV7-5 to TRBJ2-7; the table's D gene call, TRBD2, was not cross checked with the DNA. TRBV7-5 is an annotated pseudogene. The CDR3 sequence is 11 residues long. In DNA, the CDR3 is TGTGTCTGCCGGGGGGTGTACGAGCAGTACTTC. It codes for CVCRGVYEQYF.

This chain uses TRBV6-6 with TRBJ2-7, with TRBD2 matching 7 bases. With V trimmed by 7 bases and J by 3 bases, 9 bases remained unmatched. Looked up from germline, CDR1 is MNHNY and CDR2 is SVGAGI (reference sequence). CDR3 length: 14 residues. The DNA of the CDR3 is TGTGCCAGCATCTACAAGGCGGGGGTCTACGAGCAGTACTTC. This codes for CASIYKAGVYEQYF.

This rearrangement joins TRBV7-9 to TRBJ1-5; a weak D match, TRBD1 (5 bases). The germline V and J ends were trimmed by 1 base and 8 bases, with 21 bases remaining between them. This CDR3 comprises 17 residues. The germline gives CDR1 SEHNR, CDR2 FQNEAQ (reference sequence). The CDR3 DNA reads TGTGCCAGCAGCTTAGTCGTAGTCCTCCAGGGCCATGAGCCCCAGCATTTT. It yields the protein CASSLVVVLQGHEPQHF.

The chain combines TRBV5-4 with TRBJ1-1; D is unclear. Trimming took 0 bases from V and 4 from J, leaving 7 bases between them. The CDR3 length is 13 residues. In germline, CDR1 is SGHNT, CDR2 YYREEE (reference sequence). This CDR3 reads CASSLVATTEAFF. CDR3 in DNA: TGTGCCAGCAGCTTGGTGGCAACCACTGAAGCTTTCTTT.

This clone was counted only a few times. V and J are TRBV5-4 and TRBJ1-6, with 7 bases aligning to TRBD1. The ends lost 5 bases at V and 5 bases at J; junction bases unmatched: 7. In germline, CDR1 is SGHNT, CDR2 YYREEE (reference sequence). The CDR3 runs 15 residues. CDR3: CASRETGVDNSPLHF. CDR3 coding DNA: TGTGCCAGCAGGGAAACAGGGGTGGATAATTCACCCCTCCACTTT.

The V call is TRBV7-2, the J call TRBJ2-1; TRBD2 might be the D (5 bases). Germline V gene data show CDR1 as SGHTA and CDR2 as FQGNSA. This CDR3 has 16 amino acids. V was pared by 3 bases and J by 0 bases, with 12 bases between. In DNA, the CDR3 is TGTGCCAGCAGCTTCCTGCCGGGGAGCTCCTACAATGAGCAGTTCTTC. Amino acid sequence: CASSFLPGSSYNEQFF. Complete variable domain (other parts from reference TRBV7-2 and TRBJ2-1): GAGVSQSPSNKVTEKGKDVELRCDPISGHTALYWYRQSLGQGLEFLIYFQGNSAPDKSGLPSDRFSAERTGGSVSTLTIQRTQQEDSAVYLCASSFLPGSSYNEQFFGPGTRLTVL.

The gene calls are TRBV7-1 and TRBJ1-1, with D unresolved. TRBV7-1 is reported as an ORF; its role is uncertain. The CDR3 spans 15 residues. Deletions cut 4 bases from V and 1 base from J, with 13 bases between. CDR3 region: CASSLVRMGNTEAFF. The CDR3 DNA reads as TGTGCCAGCAGCTTAGTTCGGATGGGGAACACTGAAGCTTTCTTT.

CDR3 amino acids: CASSRFVGQSSGANVLTF. The CDR3 bases are TGTGCCAGCAGCCGCTTTGTAGGACAGAGCTCTGGGGCCAACGTCCTGACTTTC. The gene calls are TRBV7-9 and TRBJ2-6; D is perhaps TRBD1 (6 bases). From germline, CDR1 is SEHNR and CDR2 FQNEAQ (reference sequence). Trimming left V 5 bases short and J 0 bases short, with 17 bases between. CDR3 length equals 18 residues.

The chain joins TRBV7-6 to TRBJ1-1; D is unresolved. This CDR3 is built from 14 residues. Germline loops: CDR1 SGHVS, CDR2 FNYEAQ. The ends were cut back, 5 bases at V and 7 bases at J, with 17 bases in the middle. CDR3 nucleotides: TGTGCCAGCAGCCAAGAGGTCTCACTGGGTGAAGCTTTCTTT. Its protein is CASSQEVSLGEAFF. Full variable domain (remainder filled in from reference TRBV7-6 and TRBJ1-1): GAGVSQSPRYKVTKRGQDVALRCDPISGHVSLYWYRQALGQGPEFLTYFNYEAQQDKSGLPNDRFSAERPEGSISTLTIQRTEQRDSAMYRCASSQEVSLGEAFFGQGTRLTVV.

CDR3 in DNA: TGCGCCAGCAGCCGAAAATTTCAGGGTGAGGAGACCCAGTACTTC. Protein: CASSRKFQGEETQYF. The genes are TRBV4-1 and TRBJ2-5, with a weak D call TRBD1 (5 bases). The CDR3 length is 15 residues. The germline CDR1 and CDR2 sequences are MGHRA and YSYEKL. Trimming removed 4 bases from V and 5 bases from J, with 17 bases in between.